This TCR beta chain emerged from a study of early T cells in non-severe SARS-CoV-2 infection. Study context: Bulk RNA isolated from unsorted whole blood underwent sequencing; chains were not paired.

CDR3 length equals 17 residues. CDR1 and CDR2 from the germline V gene are SNHLY and FYNNEI. Trimming at V came to 2 bases and at J to 0 bases, leaving 3 bases not matched to a gene. Study conclusions and caveats: A preference for anti-spike CD8 responses marked VDJdb matching, which missed private and CD4 specificities.

Attachment of unique molecular identifiers was made to individual cDNA molecules. TCRdb processed the 5' RACE reads anew with MiXCR; each CDR3 protein has one entry. Counted here are about 68,000 distinct CDR3 sequences, 12% occurring once; the ten biggest clones make up around 1.7%. Only a few counts were recorded for this clonotype. No antigen is known for it. This chain connects TRBV2 to TRBJ2-4; 11 nucleotides align to TRBD1. Sequences were obtained from whole blood. The clonotype comes from an adult who was a healthcare worker with PCR-confirmed SARS-CoV-2 infection or an uninfected control (not recorded which). CDR3 bases: TGTGCCAGCAGTGAACTGGGGACAGGGGGAGCCAAAAACATTCAGTACTTC. Translation gives CASSELGTGGAKNIQYF. The full variable domain, its missing parts supplied by reference TRBV2 and TRBJ2-4, is EPEVTQTPSHQVTQMGQEVILRCVPISNHLYFYWYRQILGQKVEFLVSFYNNEISEKSEIFDDQFSVERPDGSNFTLKIRSTKLEDSAMYFCASSELGTGGAKNIQYFGAGTRLSVL.